The text below deals with one T cell receptor (beta chain). What it binds is unknown. V lost 0 bases, J lost 6 bases, and 4 bases stayed unmatched. The CDR3 runs to 14 residues. Germline CDR1 and CDR2: SGHRS and YFSETQ. The entry originates in a study of cytomegalovirus exposure and HLA in healthy donors. Study results and limitations: A few CMV-associated chains proved CMV antigen-specific in vitro. TCR clusters originating in the first cohort tended to co-occur in the 100 to 150 validation repertoires, according to a later analysis. Associated with cytomegalovirus, according to the listing, were around 160 TCR beta chains. According to reports, the classifier identified cytomegalovirus status with high specificity and sensitivity.

Profiled with immunoSEQ multiplex PCR; TCRdb holds only in-frame clones, not every one. The table lists fewer than 85,000 clones, around 96% of them singletons. The origin of this receptor is a woman aged 18-35 years in good health and CMV-seronegative. The specimen sequenced was PBMCs. The chain carries TRBV5-1 and TRBJ1-1; 8 bases are a match to TRBD1. CDR3 nucleotide sequence: TGCGCCAGCAGCTTGGCGGACAGGGTTTCTGAAGCTTTCTTT. It yields the protein CASSLADRVSEAFF. The whole variable domain, remainder taken from reference TRBV5-1 and TRBJ1-1, is KAGVTQTPRYLIKTRGQQVTLSCSPISGHRSVSWYQQTPGQGLQFLFEYFSETQRNKGNFPGRFSGRQFSNSRSEMNVSTLELGDSALYLCASSLADRVSEAFFGQGTRLTVV.